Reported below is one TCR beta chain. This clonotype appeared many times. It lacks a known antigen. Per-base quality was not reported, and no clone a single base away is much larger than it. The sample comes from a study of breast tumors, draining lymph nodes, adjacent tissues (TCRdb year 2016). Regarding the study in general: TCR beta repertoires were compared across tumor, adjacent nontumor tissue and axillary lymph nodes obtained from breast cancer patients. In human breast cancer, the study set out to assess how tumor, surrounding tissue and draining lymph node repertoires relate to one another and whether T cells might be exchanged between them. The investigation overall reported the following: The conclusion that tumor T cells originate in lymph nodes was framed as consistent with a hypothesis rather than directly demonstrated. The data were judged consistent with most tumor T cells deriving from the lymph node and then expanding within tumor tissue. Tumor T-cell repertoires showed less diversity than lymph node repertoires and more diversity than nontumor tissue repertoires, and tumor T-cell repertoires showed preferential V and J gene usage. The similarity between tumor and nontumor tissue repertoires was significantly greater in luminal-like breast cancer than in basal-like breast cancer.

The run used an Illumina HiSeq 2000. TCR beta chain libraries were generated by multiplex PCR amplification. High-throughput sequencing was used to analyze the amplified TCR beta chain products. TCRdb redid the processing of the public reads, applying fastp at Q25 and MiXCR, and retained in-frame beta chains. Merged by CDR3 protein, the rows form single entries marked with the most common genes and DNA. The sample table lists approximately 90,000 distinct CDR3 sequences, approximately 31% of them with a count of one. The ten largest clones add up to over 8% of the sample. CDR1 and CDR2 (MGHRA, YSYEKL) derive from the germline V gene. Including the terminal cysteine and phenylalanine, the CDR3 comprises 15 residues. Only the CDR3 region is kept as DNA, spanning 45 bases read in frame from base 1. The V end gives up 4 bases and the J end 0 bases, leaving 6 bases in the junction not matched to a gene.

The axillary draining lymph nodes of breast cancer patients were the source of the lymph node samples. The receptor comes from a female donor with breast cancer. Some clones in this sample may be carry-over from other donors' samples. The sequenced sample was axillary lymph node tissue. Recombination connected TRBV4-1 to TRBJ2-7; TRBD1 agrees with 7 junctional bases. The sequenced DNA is TGCGCCAGCAGCCTCTCCGGGACAGACTCCTACGAGCAGTACTTC. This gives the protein CASSLSGTDSYEQYF.